The 26 T cell receptor beta chains in this list originate from one sample, sequenced in a study of T-cell reconstitution after alpha-beta-depleted transplantation in children (TCRdb year 2016). The library was produced with PCR. The listed sequencing device is Illumina HiSeq 2500. TCR library preparation used molecular barcoding, with unique molecular identifiers applied to normalize quantification of the TCRbeta repertoire. TCRdb trimmed the raw reads at Q25, called clones with MiXCR and kept productive beta chains. Each record represents a unique CDR3 protein, reported with the most common genes and DNA among its rows. The sample table records thousands of distinct CDR3 sequences; around 19% of these occur just once. Around 43% of the sample is taken by the ten largest. In the paper's terms, the treatment or condition label means: allogeneic hematopoietic cell transplantation with graft depleted of TCRalphabeta T cells and CD19 B cells.

Source: PBMCs, mostly from graft donor cells, taken 180 days after TCRalphabeta/CD19-depleted stem cell transplant. The receptor set was obtained from a male patient aged 2-10 years who had a stem cell transplant for acute lymphoblastic leukemia, so the T cells may come from the graft donor.

Remarks on this clonotype: Because it lacks the conserved phenylalanine or tryptophan at the end, this CDR3 is likely a read error. The V and J genes are TRBV5-1 and TRBJ2-2; 9 bases agree with TRBD2. CDR3 length equals 18 residues. Germline CDR1 is SGHRS and CDR2 is YFSETQ. In DNA form, the CDR3 reads TGCGCCAACAGCTTGACTAGCGGTAGTAATCCGGTCACCGGGGAGCTGTTTTCT. Its protein product is CANSLTSGSNPVTGELFS.

The sample holds many counts of this clonotype. The chain links TRBV12-3 or TRBV12-4 to TRBJ2-1; D is uncertain. The CDR3 contains 13 residues. V was cut by 6 bases and J by 4 bases, with 10 bases left in between. The CDR3, as DNA: TGTGCCAGCAGCCGAGTTCAATACAATGAGCAGTTCTTC. Encoded protein: CASSRVQYNEQFF.

This clonotype has ten or more counts. J is TRBJ2-3 and V is TRBV20-1, with TRBD2 matching over 8 bases. The CDR3 contains 16 residues. The germline V gene has CDR1 DFQATT and CDR2 SNEGSKA (reference sequence). After removal of 0 bases from V and 5 bases from J, the junction contained 10 bases not matched to a gene. This CDR3 reads CSARDYLSGSVDTQYF. As DNA, the CDR3 is TGCAGTGCTAGAGATTATTTAAGCGGGAGCGTAGATACGCAGTATTTT.

This clonotype was counted at least ten times. This chain connects TRBV28 to TRBJ1-4; the D is unclear. This CDR3 contains 14 residues. Germline V gene lookup returns CDR1 MDHEN and CDR2 SYDVKM. Trimming removed 6 bases at V and 0 bases at J, with 8 bases between. The CDR3 bases are TGTGCCAGCAGAACGGGTGCAACTAATGAAAAACTGTTTTTT. The encoded protein is CASRTGATNEKLFF.

This clonotype appeared many times. The chain employs TRBV10-3 and TRBJ1-1, with TRBD1 matching 7 bases. Trimming cost V 7 bases and J 5 bases; bases outside gene matches: 7. There are 13 residues in the CDR3. The V gene's germline CDR1 is ENHRY and CDR2 SYGVKD. The CDR3 DNA reads as TGTGCCATCAAAACAGGGGAGAAGACTGAAGCTTTCTTT. Amino acid sequence: CAIKTGEKTEAFF.

This clonotype was seen repeatedly, ten times or more. The J gene is TRBJ2-7, the V gene TRBV20-1, with 8 bases lining up with TRBD2. Germline V gene data show CDR1 as DFQATT and CDR2 as SNEGSKA (reference sequence). Trimming cost V 5 bases and J 5 bases; bases outside gene matches: 11. The CDR3 loop spans 14 amino acids. The DNA of the CDR3 is TGCAGTGCTCGAAGCGGGAGCATTGAGAACGAGCAGTACTTC. Protein sequence: CSARSGSIENEQYF.

This clonotype was recorded many times. The rearrangement joins TRBV5-1 to TRBJ2-7; 7 nucleotides line up with TRBD1. The CDR3 has 12 amino acids. Trimming took 3 bases from V and 3 from J; bases not matched to a gene: 0. Germline V gene sequence: CDR1 SGHRS, CDR2 YFSETQ. In DNA, the CDR3 is TGCGCCAGCAGCTCAGGGGGCTACGAGCAGTACTTC. This encodes CASSSGGYEQYF.

This clonotype was seen a handful of times. Possible read error: a much larger clone is one base away. This sequence joins TRBV11-1 and TRBJ2-1, with TRBD1 identical over 10 bases. Germline CDR1 SGHAT, CDR2 FQDESV (reference sequence). This CDR3 is built from 16 residues. In DNA form, the CDR3 reads TGTTCCAGCAGCTTAGATAAGGGGACAGGGGCCTATGAGCAGTTCTTC. Its protein product is CSSSLDKGTGAYEQFF.

The sample holds many counts of this clonotype. This chain links TRBV5-1 with TRBJ1-4; D unclear. This CDR3 has 14 amino acids. Germline assignment: CDR1 SGHRS and CDR2 YFSETQ. V gave up 1 base and J gave up 8 bases, with 12 bases separating them. CDR3 nucleotides: TGCGCCAGCAGCTTGACAGCCCAATGGGAAAAACTGTTTTTT. The encoded protein is CASSLTAQWEKLFF. The variable domain in full, with the rest retrieved from reference TRBV5-1 and TRBJ1-4, is KAGVTQTPRYLIKTRGQQVTLSCSPISGHRSVSWYQQTPGQGLQFLFEYFSETQRNKGNFPGRFSGRQFSNSRSEMNVSTLELGDSALYLCASSLTAQWEKLFFGSGTQLSVL.

The chain carries TRBV30 and TRBJ2-2; D might be TRBD2 (6 bases). This CDR3 has 15 residues. Trimming removed 8 bases from V and 0 bases from J, with 16 bases in between. The germline gives CDR1 GTSNPN, CDR2 SVGIG (reference sequence). CDR3 region: CAGRTGTSNTGELFF. CDR3 DNA sequence: TGTGCCGGTCGGACTGGGACTTCGAACACCGGGGAGCTGTTTTTT.

This clonotype occurred many times. The chain has TRBV7-9 and TRBJ1-1, with D possibly matching TRBD1 (5 bases). Trimming left V 0 bases short and J 2 bases short, with 7 bases between. The CDR3 totals 14 residues. CDR1 SEHNR and CDR2 FQNEAQ come from the germline V gene (reference sequence). The CDR3 bases are TGTGCCAGCAGCTTAGCCGGGACCAACACTGAAGCTTTCTTT. This sequence encodes CASSLAGTNTEAFF.

This clonotype was detected ten times or more. The rearrangement uses TRBV6-1 and TRBJ1-1, with 10 nucleotides matching TRBD1. V shed 2 bases and J 4 bases; nucleotides not matched to a gene: 16. The germline gives CDR1 MNHNS, CDR2 SASEGT. CDR3 length: 19 amino acids. CDR3 region: CASSERPWGQGIKFTEAFF. DNA for the CDR3: TGTGCCAGCAGTGAACGCCCCTGGGGACAGGGGATTAAATTCACTGAAGCTTTCTTT.

The J gene is TRBJ1-5, the V gene TRBV5-6; a weak D match, TRBD1 (5 bases). The CDR3 length is 16 residues. The V end lost 0 bases, the J end lost 0 bases, and 10 bases lay between the germline ends. Germline CDR1 reads SGHDT; CDR2 reads YYEEEE. CDR3 residues: CASSLGGGYSNQPQHF. For the CDR3, the DNA is TGTGCCAGCAGCTTGGGCGGGGGGTATAGCAATCAGCCCCAGCATTTT.

This clonotype was counted many times. The genes are TRBV3-1 and TRBJ2-7, with 9 bases aligning to TRBD2. J was trimmed by 3 bases and V by 5 bases; bases with no gene match: 5. The germline CDR1 and CDR2 sequences are LGHDT and YNNKEL (reference sequence). This CDR3 is 14 amino acids long. Here the CDR3 reads CASSYSGRYYEQYF. The CDR3 DNA reads TGTGCCAGCAGCTATAGCGGGAGATACTACGAGCAGTACTTC.

This chain joins TRBV5-4 and TRBJ2-2; D is perhaps TRBD1 (5 bases). CDR1 is SGHNT, CDR2 YYREEE, per germline (reference sequence). V shed 5 bases and J shed 6 bases, with 14 bases lying between them. The CDR3 consists of 14 residues. CDR3 bases: TGTGCCAGCAGACCAGGGCGCCCCGCCGGGGAGCTGTTTTTT. It is translated as CASRPGRPAGELFF.

Many counts were recorded for this clonotype. The chain combines TRBV9 with TRBJ2-5; D is unresolved. CDR1 is SGDLS and CDR2 is YYNGEE in the germline V gene. The CDR3 is made up of 16 amino acids. V was pared by 0 bases and J by 4 bases, with 16 bases between. CDR3 DNA sequence: TGTGCCAGCAGCGTAGGTAACAGCCCCTGGGGAGAGACCCAGTACTTC. Translating it yields CASSVGNSPWGETQYF.

This clonotype was seen repeatedly, ten times or more. The V and J genes are TRBV5-1 and TRBJ2-1; TRBD2 is a possible D gene (6 bases). This CDR3 is 15 amino acids long. The V end lost 4 bases, the J end lost 9 bases, and 20 bases lay between the germline ends. Germline assignment: CDR1 SGHRS and CDR2 YFSETQ. CDR3 region: CASSVGGDTQGEQFF. The CDR3 coding sequence is TGCGCCAGCAGCGTTGGAGGGGATACGCAGGGTGAGCAGTTCTTC.

The CDR3 is CASSEGLAGWDYEQYF. CDR3 DNA: TGTGCCAGCAGTGAAGGACTAGCGGGATGGGATTACGAGCAGTACTTC. J is TRBJ2-7 and V is TRBV2; 11 bases are shared with TRBD2. This CDR3 region has 16 residues. CDR1 SNHLY and CDR2 FYNNEI come from the germline V gene. Germline trimming cut 1 base from V and 4 bases from J; bases unmatched to any gene: 6. Combining the CDR3 with reference TRBV2 and TRBJ2-7 gives the whole variable domain EPEVTQTPSHQVTQMGQEVILRCVPISNHLYFYWYRQILGQKVEFLVSFYNNEISEKSEIFDDQFSVERPDGSNFTLKIRSTKLEDSAMYFCASSEGLAGWDYEQYFGPGTRLTVT.

This clonotype was counted many times. The gene calls are TRBV12-3 or TRBV12-4 and TRBJ2-5; 8 nucleotides match TRBD1. This CDR3 is built from 15 residues. The J segment lost 4 bases and the V segment lost 8 bases, leaving 12 bases of the junction unmatched. The DNA of the CDR3 is TGTGCCAGCGGCCCGCAGGGGGCAGCGGTAGAGACCCAGTACTTC. Translated, it gives CASGPQGAAVETQYF.

As regards this clonotype: Since a much larger clone is just one base distant, this may be a read error. The rearrangement links TRBV7-9 to TRBJ1-5, with D uncertain. CDR3 length: 13 residues. The germline V gene has CDR1 SEHNR and CDR2 FQNEAQ (reference sequence). The CDR3, as DNA: TGTTCCAGCAGCTCTTATAGCAATCAGCCCCAGCATTTT. As protein: CSSSSYSNQPQHF.

Ten or more counts support this clonotype. J is TRBJ1-2 and V is TRBV7-9; D call uncertain. From germline, CDR1 is SEHNR and CDR2 FQNEAQ (reference sequence). Trimming removed 11 bases at V and 6 bases at J, with 4 bases between. CDR3 length equals 8 residues. The CDR3 coding sequence is TGTGCCTGCGATGGCTACACCTTC. It encodes CACDGYTF.

This clonotype showed up many times. The rearrangement uses TRBV21-1 and TRBJ2-7; TRBD2 was called by the table and not checked on the DNA. TRBV21-1 is listed as a pseudogene. The CDR3 has 15 residues. The CDR3 loop reads CASSHFVAGDFEQYF. The CDR3 bases are TGTGCCAGCAGTCATTTCGTGGCGGGAGACTTCGAGCAGTACTTC.

This clonotype was picked up many times. The chain carries TRBV6-1 and TRBJ1-2; weak D call: TRBD1 (5 bases). Germline V lookup: CDR1 MNHNS, CDR2 SASEGT. V lost 5 bases and J lost 2, with 12 bases in between. There are 14 residues in the CDR3. The CDR3 region is CASSPLDKNYGYTF. The CDR3 nucleotides read TGTGCCAGCAGTCCCTTGGACAAAAACTATGGCTACACCTTC.

With regard to this clonotype: An end of the junction does not agree with germline; a read error may underlie this. Here the CDR3 DNA reads TGCAGCGTTGATGGTCGGGTCAGGGGGACTTGCGGCCTCGAGCAATACTTC. It encodes CSVDGRVRGTCGLEQYF. V is TRBV29-1 and J is TRBJ2-7; D is perhaps TRBD1 (7 bases). This CDR3 spans 17 amino acids. The germline gives CDR1 SQVTM, CDR2 ANQGSEA.

Within the sample, this clonotype is medium-sized. The chain links TRBV15 to TRBJ2-7, with TRBD2 matching 7 bases. The CDR3 length is 13 residues. The junction had 11 bases not matched to a gene; V was cut back by 9 bases and J by 6 bases. Germline CDR1 and CDR2: LNHNV and YYDKDF (reference sequence). The CDR3 spells CATAWGEGSEQYF. The CDR3 DNA follows: TGTGCCACGGCGTGGGGGGAGGGTAGCGAGCAGTACTTC.

This clonotype was picked up many times. This chain joins TRBV24-1 and TRBJ2-3; 9 bases are shared with TRBD2. CDR3 length: 14 residues. Per the germline V gene, CDR1 is KGHDR and CDR2 is SFDVKD. V lost 3 bases and J lost 5; bases outside the gene matches: 2. The CDR3 here is CATSDRTSVDTQYF. In DNA form, the CDR3 reads TGTGCCACCAGTGATCGGACTAGCGTAGATACGCAGTATTTT.